These T cell receptor beta chains were read from a single sample in a study of blood T cell repertoires in COVID-19. Some clones are missing from TCRdb's copy, which holds only in-frame ones; the method was immunoSEQ multiplex PCR. This table has 150,000 or so clones, approximately 90% appearing once. Sequencing was done on a sample of peripheral blood. The receptors shown here come from a man between 45 and 60 years old with acute or convalescent COVID-19. Both conserved end residues are part of each CDR3. The D gene is left open where the match is weak. Not all rows give a size; the values are once, few, many and, for expanded clones, a class.

J gene: TRBJ1-1
D gene: .
V gene: TRBV9
clone size: .
CDR3 protein: CASSEGVPNTEAFF
CDR3 DNA: TGTGCCAGCAGCGAGGGGGTACCCAACACTGAAGCTTTCTTT

J gene: TRBJ1-2
D gene: .
V gene: TRBV9
clone size: .
CDR3 protein: CASSVGVTLRYGYTF
CDR3 DNA: TGTGCCAGCAGCGTAGGGGTGACATTAAGGTATGGCTACACCTTC

J gene: TRBJ2-7
D gene: TRBD1
V gene: TRBV5-1
clone size: .
CDR3 protein: CASSLVGTGSYEQYF
CDR3 DNA: TGCGCCAGCAGCTTGGTTGGGACAGGTTCCTACGAGCAGTACTTC

J gene: TRBJ1-4
D gene: TRBD1
V gene: TRBV4-1
clone size: .
CDR3 protein: CASSYQGVKLFF
CDR3 DNA: TGCGCCAGCAGTTACCAGGGGGTAAAACTGTTTTTT

J gene: TRBJ2-3
D gene: TRBD2
V gene: TRBV19
clone size: .
CDR3 protein: CASVTSGADTQYF
CDR3 DNA: TGTGCCAGTGTGACTAGCGGGGCAGATACGCAGTATTTT

J gene: TRBJ2-3
D gene: TRBD2
V gene: TRBV20-1
clone size: few
CDR3 protein: CSAPTSGERYF
CDR3 DNA: TGCAGTGCTCCTACTAGCGGGGAAAGGTATTTT

J gene: TRBJ2-5
D gene: TRBD1
V gene: TRBV7-2
clone size: .
CDR3 protein: CASSSQTGQETQYF
CDR3 DNA: TGTGCCAGCAGCTCCCAGACAGGGCAAGAGACCCAGTACTTC

J gene: TRBJ1-4
D gene: .
V gene: TRBV7-2
clone size: .
CDR3 protein: CASSGRAGGEKLFF
CDR3 DNA: TGTGCCAGCAGCGGCCGGGCCGGAGGTGAAAAACTGTTTTTT

J gene: TRBJ1-1
D gene: TRBD1
V gene: TRBV18
clone size: .
CDR3 protein: CASSQEQGVSEAFF
CDR3 DNA: TGTGCCAGCTCACAGGAACAGGGGGTTTCTGAAGCTTTCTTT

J gene: TRBJ2-1
D gene: TRBD2
V gene: TRBV7-9
clone size: .
CDR3 protein: CASSPIGSGIPFDEQFF
CDR3 DNA: TGTGCCAGCAGTCCAATTGGGAGCGGGATTCCGTTCGATGAGCAGTTCTTC

J gene: TRBJ1-4
D gene: TRBD1
V gene: TRBV5-1
clone size: .
CDR3 protein: CASSPSPGTGGEKLFF
CDR3 DNA: TGCGCCAGCAGCCCTAGCCCCGGGACAGGGGGCGAAAAACTGTTTTTT

J gene: TRBJ1-5
D gene: .
V gene: TRBV28
clone size: .
CDR3 protein: CASSYHRDGVNQPQHF
CDR3 DNA: TGTGCCAGCAGTTATCACAGGGACGGGGTGAATCAGCCCCAGCATTTT

J gene: TRBJ1-2
D gene: .
V gene: TRBV6-4
clone size: .
CDR3 protein: CASSDSGRPLGGYTF
CDR3 DNA: TGTGCCAGCAGTGACTCGGGCCGTCCCCTCGGCGGCTACACCTTC

J gene: TRBJ1-1
D gene: TRBD1
V gene: TRBV19
clone size: .
CDR3 protein: CASSVDPGTAKAFF
CDR3 DNA: TGTGCCAGTAGTGTTGACCCCGGGACAGCCAAAGCTTTCTTT

J gene: TRBJ2-7
D gene: .
V gene: TRBV7-9
clone size: .
CDR3 protein: CASRREFPYEQYF
CDR3 DNA: TGTGCCAGCAGACGGGAATTCCCCTACGAGCAGTACTTC

J gene: TRBJ2-7
D gene: .
V gene: TRBV6-5
clone size: .
CDR3 protein: CASSYADNSYEQYF
CDR3 DNA: TGTGCCAGCAGTTACGCGGACAACTCCTACGAGCAGTACTTC

J gene: TRBJ1-4
D gene: .
V gene: TRBV5-1
clone size: .
CDR3 protein: CASGPAGLLREKLFF
CDR3 DNA: TGCGCCAGCGGACCCGCCGGACTGCTCCGGGAAAAACTGTTTTTT